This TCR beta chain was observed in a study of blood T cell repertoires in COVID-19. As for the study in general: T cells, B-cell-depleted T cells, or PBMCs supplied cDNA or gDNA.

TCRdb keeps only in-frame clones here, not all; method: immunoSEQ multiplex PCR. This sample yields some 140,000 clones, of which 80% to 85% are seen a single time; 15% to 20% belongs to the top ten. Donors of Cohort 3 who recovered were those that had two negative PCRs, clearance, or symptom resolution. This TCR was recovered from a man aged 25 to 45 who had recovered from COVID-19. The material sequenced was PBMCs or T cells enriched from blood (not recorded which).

In nucleotides, the CDR3 is TGTGCCAGCAGTCCCGTCCCGACAGGGGGAACTGAAGCTTTCTTT. This translates into CASSPVPTGGTEAFF. The chain joins TRBV6-5 to TRBJ1-1; 9 bases line up with TRBD1. V lost 5 bases, J lost 5 bases, and 9 bases stayed unmatched. Germline V gives CDR1 MNHEY, CDR2 SVGAGI. This CDR3 contains 15 residues.